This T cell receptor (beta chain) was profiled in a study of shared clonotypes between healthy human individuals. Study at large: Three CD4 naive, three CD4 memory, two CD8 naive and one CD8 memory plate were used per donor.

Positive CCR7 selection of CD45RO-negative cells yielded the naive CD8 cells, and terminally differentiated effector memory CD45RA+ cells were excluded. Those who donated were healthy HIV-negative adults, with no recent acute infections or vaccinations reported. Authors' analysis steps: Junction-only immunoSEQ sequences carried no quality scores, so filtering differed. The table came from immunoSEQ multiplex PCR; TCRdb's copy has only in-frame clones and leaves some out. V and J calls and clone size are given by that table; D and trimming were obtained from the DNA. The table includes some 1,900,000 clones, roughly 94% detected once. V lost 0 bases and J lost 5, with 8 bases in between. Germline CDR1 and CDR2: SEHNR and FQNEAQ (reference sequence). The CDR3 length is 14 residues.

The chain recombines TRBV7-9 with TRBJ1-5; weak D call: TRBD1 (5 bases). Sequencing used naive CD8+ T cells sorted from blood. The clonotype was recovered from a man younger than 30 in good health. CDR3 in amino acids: CASSLALGDQPQHF. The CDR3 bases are TGTGCCAGCAGCTTAGCGCTAGGGGATCAGCCCCAGCATTTT.